This T cell receptor (beta chain) came from a study of blood T cell repertoires in COVID-19. Study in general: The United States, Italy and Spain supplied acute and convalescent COVID-19 samples. Sources were T cells, B-cell-depleted T cells, or PBMCs; the material itself was cDNA or gDNA.

The germline gives CDR1 MNHEY, CDR2 SVGAGI. Trimming took off 5 bases at V and 6 bases at J, with 7 bases between the two ends. The CDR3 consists of 11 residues. Authors' data handling: The assay estimated nucleated cells by amplifying reference gene primers. Repertoires were generated with immunoSEQ multiplex PCR, while TCRdb's copy carries only in-frame clones and drops some. Clone size and V and J calls were adopted from that table, with D and trimming inferred from the DNA. The table includes about 150,000 clones, about nine tenths detected once. The source is a woman aged 55-69 years with active or convalescent COVID-19. The sequencing sample was made of peripheral blood. The chain carries TRBV6-5 and TRBJ2-5; D is ambiguous. The DNA of the CDR3 is TGTGCCAGCAGTCAAAGCCAGACCCAGTACTTC. Its protein product is CASSQSQTQYF.